The next 8 T cell receptor beta chains were all read from a single sample in a study of breast tumors, draining lymph nodes, adjacent tissues. TCRdb passed the multiplex PCR reads through MiXCR, listing each CDR3 protein once. The data contain about 47,000 distinct CDR3 sequences, more than 20% of them singletons. Sequenced: breast tumor tissue. The source of these receptors is a female donor with breast cancer. Some clones in this sample may be carry-over from other donors' samples.

This clonotype was found many times. V is TRBV5-1 and J is TRBJ2-2; D possibly corresponds to TRBD2 (6 bases). V was pared by 2 bases and J by 1 base, with 9 bases between. The CDR3 contains 15 residues. Germline CDR1 reads SGHRS; CDR2 reads YFSETQ. The CDR3 loop reads CASSFGRENTGELFF. In DNA form, the CDR3 reads TGCGCCAGCAGCTTCGGGCGGGAGAACACCGGGGAGCTGTTTTTT.

Of note for this clonotype: An end of the junction differs from the germline gene, which may be a read error. The genes are TRBV7-7 and TRBJ2-1; the D gene could be TRBD1 or TRBD2 (5 bases each). CDR3 length: 13 amino acids. Germline values: CDR1 SSHAT, CDR2 FNYEAQ (reference sequence). Here the CDR3 reads CASSLVQDNEQFF. CDR3 bases: TGCGCTAGCAGCTTAGTACAGGACAATGAGCAGTTCTTC.

This clonotype occurred many times. The chain joins TRBV11-2 to TRBJ2-2; D gene unclear. The ends were cut back, 2 bases at V and 1 base at J, with 2 bases in the middle. This CDR3 spans 13 amino acids. Germline CDR1 and CDR2: SGHAT and FQNNGV. The CDR3, as DNA: TGTGCCAGCAGCTTATGGAACACCGGGGAGCTGTTTTTT. Its protein product is CASSLWNTGELFF.

This clonotype has a count of ten or more. The CDR3 DNA follows: TGTGCCAGCAGTCTCCAGGTGGGCCTTGGAAACACCATATATTTT. Amino acid sequence: CASSLQVGLGNTIYF. V usage is TRBV6-5 and J usage is TRBJ1-3; D unresolved. Trimming removed 5 bases at V and 3 bases at J, with 14 bases between. The length of the CDR3 is 15 residues. Germline assignment: CDR1 MNHEY and CDR2 SVGAGI.

This clonotype occurred many times. V usage is TRBV6-1 and J usage is TRBJ2-1; D is unclear. Trimming shortened V by 6 bases and J by 0 bases, and 9 bases separated the two germline ends. The CDR3 has 14 residues. Germline CDR1 is MNHNS and CDR2 is SASEGT. CDR3 region: CASRSVSSYNEQFF. The CDR3 nucleotides are TGTGCCAGCAGGAGTGTCAGCTCCTACAATGAGCAGTTCTTC.

This clonotype has at least ten counts. The rearrangement uses TRBV20-1 and TRBJ2-1; 8 positions match TRBD1. Trimming took 3 bases from V and 3 from J; bases not matched to a gene: 7. The CDR3 is made up of 15 amino acids. Germline loops: CDR1 DFQATT, CDR2 SNEGSKA (reference sequence). In DNA, the CDR3 is TGCAGTGCTAGGGGCCAGGGGGCTGGCTACAATGAGCAGTTCTTC. Its protein product is CSARGQGAGYNEQFF.

This clonotype was seen many times. The V and J genes are TRBV5-1 and TRBJ2-7; D is undetermined. The CDR3 is made up of 12 amino acids. CDR1 and CDR2 (germline): SGHRS, YFSETQ. Trimming removed 2 bases from V and 4 bases from J, with 7 bases in between. CDR3 amino acids: CASSLSQYEQYF. Here the CDR3 DNA reads TGCGCCAGCAGCTTATCACAATACGAGCAGTACTTC.

This clonotype was seen at least ten times. The V call is TRBV15, the J call TRBJ2-5; D gene ambiguous. Per germline, CDR1 LNHNV and CDR2 YYDKDF (reference sequence). This CDR3 has 16 residues. Trimming left V 4 bases short and J 5 bases short, with 20 bases between. The CDR3 is CATSNPLRTHGETQYF. As DNA, the CDR3 is TGTGCCACCAGCAACCCCTTAAGGACCCACGGGGAGACCCAGTACTTC. The variable domain in full, with the rest retrieved from reference TRBV15 and TRBJ2-5, is DAMVIQNPRYQVTQFGKPVTLSCSQTLNHNVMYWYQQKSSQAPKLLFHYYDKDFNNEADTPDNFQSRRPNTSFCFLDIRSPGLGDTAMYLCATSNPLRTHGETQYFGPGTRLLVL.